This passage covers 23 T cell receptor beta chains from one sample sequenced in a study of human T cells and chemical hapten exposure. TCRdb re-called the RACE reads through MiXCR, storing one row per CDR3 protein. The data hold about 30,000 distinct CDR3 sequences, with roughly 5% observed a single time. The time point here: healthy volunteer bleed at 6 weeks. Total RNA came from unfractionated whole blood. Sequenced input: whole blood. The origin of the receptors is a human donor in good health. Some clones in this sample may be carry-over from other donors' samples.

Many counts were recorded for this clonotype. The rearrangement uses TRBV2 and TRBJ1-4; D is undetermined. The CDR3 sequence is 15 residues long. Looked up from germline, CDR1 is SNHLY and CDR2 is FYNNEI. V lost 7 bases, J lost 0 bases, and 12 bases lay in between. In DNA form, the CDR3 reads TGTGCCAGCAACCAAGAGATTTCAACTAATGAAAAACTGTTTTTT. Translated: CASNQEISTNEKLFF.

J is TRBJ1-3 and V is TRBV18; TRBD1 matches 8 bases. CDR3 length: 15 residues. The germline gives CDR1 KGHSH, CDR2 LQKENI. Trimming cost V 3 bases and J 0 bases; bases outside gene matches: 1. This chain's CDR3 is CASSPTGGSGNTIYF. The CDR3 nucleotides read TGTGCCAGCTCACCCACAGGGGGCTCTGGAAACACCATATATTTT.

At least ten counts were recorded for this clonotype. The J gene is TRBJ2-1, the V gene TRBV28; 9 nucleotides match TRBD2. There are 18 residues in the CDR3. The V and J ends lost 8 bases and 2 bases, in that order; junction bases with no gene match: 16. CDR1 is MDHEN, CDR2 SYDVKM, per germline. The CDR3 loop is CASGPVRRLADPYNEQFF. The CDR3 nucleotides are TGTGCCAGCGGTCCCGTTCGCCGACTAGCGGACCCCTACAATGAGCAGTTCTTC.

As regards this clonotype: This sequence may be a read error, since a much larger clone differs from it by one base. The conserved closing phenylalanine or tryptophan is absent in this CDR3, likely reflecting a read error. The genes are TRBV6-5 and TRBJ2-5; possibly TRBD1 or TRBD2 for D (5 bases each). The CDR3 spans 18 residues. Trimming cost V 5 bases and J 2 bases, with 24 bases left between them. Germline CDR1 and CDR2: MNHEY and SVGAGI. The CDR3 nucleotides read TGTGCCAGCAGTCCCCCGGGACCTCCATGGTGGGGGCAAGAGACCCAGTACTCC. Amino acids: CASSPPGPPWWGQETQYS.

This clonotype was recorded at least ten times. This chain uses TRBV28 with TRBJ2-2; D ambiguous. This CDR3 region has 16 residues. The germline V gene has CDR1 MDHEN and CDR2 SYDVKM. V was shortened by 10 bases and J by 0 bases, with 18 bases between the two germline ends. DNA for the CDR3: TGTGCCACCACCTTAGCTGGTACCGCGAACACCGGGGAGCTGTTTTTT. Protein product: CATTLAGTANTGELFF.

This clonotype came up many times. J is TRBJ2-3 and V is TRBV15, with a weak D call TRBD2 (6 bases). V dropped 3 bases and J dropped 1 base, with 8 bases sitting between them. This CDR3 has 14 amino acids. In germline, CDR1 is LNHNV, CDR2 YYDKDF (reference sequence). The CDR3 sequence: CATSSSGGTDTQYF. CDR3 DNA: TGTGCCACCAGCAGTAGCGGTGGCACAGATACGCAGTATTTT.

In this sample, this clonotype turned up a few times. This chain joins TRBV7-9 and TRBJ2-3; TRBD2 agrees at 10 bases. In germline, CDR1 is SEHNR, CDR2 FQNEAQ (reference sequence). The V gene end was trimmed by 5 bases and the J gene end by 5 bases; junction bases not matched to a gene: 4. The CDR3 extends over 14 amino acids. In DNA, the CDR3 is TGTGCCAGCAGCCTTAGCGGGAGGATAGATACGCAGTATTTT. Translated, it gives CASSLSGRIDTQYF. The full variable domain, rest sourced from reference TRBV7-9 and TRBJ2-3, is DTGVSQNPRHKITKRGQNVTFRCDPISEHNRLYWYRQTLGQGPEFLTYFQNEAQLEKSRLLSDRFSAERPKGSFSTLEIQRTEQGDSAMYLCASSLSGRIDTQYFGPGTRLTVL.

This clonotype has just a few counts. The chain is built from TRBV4-3 and TRBJ1-1, with 8 bases that match TRBD1. Germline V lookup: CDR1 LGHNA, CDR2 YSLEER. This CDR3 contains 15 residues. The J segment lost 0 bases and the V segment lost 11 bases, leaving 11 bases of the junction unmatched. CDR3 DNA sequence: TGCGCCTCAAGTTCACAGGGGGTTGTGAACACTGAAGCTTTCTTT. Translation: CASSSQGVVNTEAFF.

This clonotype showed up many times. The CDR3 DNA reads TGTGCCAGCACAAAACCCTCCAGGGGCACAGATACGCAGTATTTT. Encoded protein: CASTKPSRGTDTQYF. The rearrangement uses TRBV6-6 and TRBJ2-3, with TRBD1 as a possible D gene (5 bases). V was shortened by 7 bases and J by 1 base, with 15 bases between the two germline ends. The CDR3 contains 15 residues. Germline lookup yields CDR1 MNHNY and CDR2 SVGAGI (reference sequence).

This clonotype was counted at least ten times. The V call is TRBV7-9, the J call TRBJ2-5; the D gene is possibly TRBD1 (5 bases). The CDR3 sequence is 14 residues long. V was shortened by 2 bases and J by 5 bases, with 12 bases between the two germline ends. Looked up from germline, CDR1 is SEHNR and CDR2 is FQNEAQ (reference sequence). In DNA form, the CDR3 reads TGTGCCAGCAGCTTACCCAGGGCCCGGGAGACCCAGTACTTC. Residues: CASSLPRARETQYF.

In this sample, this clonotype turned up many times. An end of the junction does not agree with germline; a read error may underlie this. V usage is TRBV20-1 and J usage is TRBJ1-1, with 7 bases that match TRBD1. CDR3 size: 12 residues. Germline V gives CDR1 DFQATT, CDR2 SNEGSKA (reference sequence). The CDR3 spells CSGRPGGTEAFF. The CDR3 region has the DNA TGCAGTGGTAGACCAGGGGGAACTGAAGCTTTCTTT.

This clonotype was picked up a small number of times. The genes are TRBV7-9 and TRBJ1-1, with a weak D call TRBD1 (5 bases). This CDR3 has 17 amino acids. V lost 3 bases, J lost 3 bases, and 20 bases lay in between. Germline lookup yields CDR1 SEHNR and CDR2 FQNEAQ (reference sequence). CDR3 amino acids: CASSFPVGRLGDTEAFF. The CDR3 nucleotides are TGTGCCAGCAGCTTCCCCGTAGGTCGGCTGGGGGACACTGAAGCTTTCTTT.

This clonotype has a count of ten or more. This sequence joins TRBV10-3 and TRBJ1-1; the D gene is possibly TRBD1 (5 bases). Trimming pared 7 bases from V and 4 bases from J, leaving 16 bases between. The CDR3 extends over 14 amino acids. Germline assignment: CDR1 ENHRY and CDR2 SYGVKD. CDR3 region: CAINQGAGGTEAFF. The CDR3 DNA reads as TGTGCCATCAATCAAGGGGCGGGAGGCACTGAAGCTTTCTTT.

This clonotype occurred many times. The chain joins TRBV29-1 to TRBJ2-5; 8 bases fit TRBD2. The V gene's germline CDR1 is SQVTM and CDR2 ANQGSEA. J gave up 4 bases and V 7 bases, and 14 bases lay outside the gene matches. The CDR3 runs 15 residues. CDR3: CSAGRGGTNRETQYF. CDR3 DNA sequence: TGCAGCGCCGGGAGGGGCGGGACGAACCGAGAGACCCAGTACTTC.

This clonotype was detected only a few times. The chain employs TRBV7-2 and TRBJ2-3; possibly TRBD1 or TRBD2 for D (6 bases each). Looked up from germline, CDR1 is SGHTA and CDR2 is FQGNSA. The CDR3 is 14 residues long. The V end lost 1 base, the J end lost 6 bases, and 11 bases lay between the germline ends. The CDR3 here is CASSLVRGGDTQYF. CDR3 DNA sequence: TGTGCCAGCAGCTTAGTAAGAGGGGGGGATACGCAGTATTTT.

The table lists this clonotype with many counts. The V call is TRBV9, the J call TRBJ1-1; D might be TRBD1 (5 bases). Germline V CDR1 and CDR2: SGDLS, YYNGEE. This CDR3 comprises 13 residues. V lost 4 bases to trimming and J lost 0 bases, with 7 bases between them. The CDR3 DNA reads as TGTGCCAGCAGCCAGACAGTGAACACTGAAGCTTTCTTT. Its protein is CASSQTVNTEAFF.

This clonotype was counted ten times or more. The gene calls are TRBV20-1 and TRBJ2-3; no definite D call. The V gene lost 3 bases and the J gene lost 2 bases, with 15 bases spanning the gap. CDR1 is DFQATT and CDR2 is SNEGSKA in the germline V gene (reference sequence). The CDR3 length is 15 residues. The CDR3 reads CSASPPLAHTDTQYF. The CDR3 DNA reads as TGCAGTGCTAGCCCCCCGCTGGCCCACACAGATACGCAGTATTTT.

This clonotype was observed many times. The chain links TRBV20-1 to TRBJ2-5, with 9 bases aligning to TRBD1. There are 14 residues in the CDR3. Unmatched junction bases numbered 6, after V lost 2 bases and J lost 5 bases. Germline loops: CDR1 DFQATT, CDR2 SNEGSKA (reference sequence). The CDR3 protein is CSARHRGQGETQYF. For the CDR3, the DNA is TGCAGTGCTAGACACAGGGGGCAAGGGGAGACCCAGTACTTC.

Many counts were recorded for this clonotype. The chain has TRBV28 and TRBJ2-7; 9 nucleotides agree with TRBD2. In germline, CDR1 is MDHEN, CDR2 SYDVKM. The CDR3 totals 15 residues. V was clipped by 3 bases and J by 6 bases; unmatched bases: 9. CDR3 protein: CASSFRGLAQGEQYF. CDR3 bases: TGTGCCAGCAGTTTCCGGGGACTAGCCCAAGGCGAGCAGTACTTC.

The V and J genes are TRBV12-3 or TRBV12-4 and TRBJ2-1, with D hard to call. This CDR3 contains 13 residues. Deletions cut 4 bases from V and 6 bases from J, with 10 bases between. The DNA of the CDR3 is TGTGCCAGCAGTTGGGTCCCGGCCAATGAGCAGTTCTTC. Its protein product is CASSWVPANEQFF.

This clonotype was detected ten times or more. The gene calls are TRBV7-9 and TRBJ1-2; no clear D. This CDR3 is 13 amino acids long. Germline lookup yields CDR1 SEHNR and CDR2 FQNEAQ (reference sequence). Trimming removed 1 base from V and 8 bases from J, with 11 bases in between. The CDR3 region is CASSLENWYGYTF. CDR3 DNA sequence: TGTGCCAGCAGCTTAGAAAACTGGTACGGCTACACCTTC. Supplemented by reference TRBV7-9 and TRBJ1-2, the full variable domain reads DTGVSQNPRHKITKRGQNVTFRCDPISEHNRLYWYRQTLGQGPEFLTYFQNEAQLEKSRLLSDRFSAERPKGSFSTLEIQRTEQGDSAMYLCASSLENWYGYTFGSGTRLTVV.

This clonotype was seen ten or more times. The gene calls are TRBV28 and TRBJ1-6; tentatively, D is TRBD1 (6 bases). The V gene lost 5 bases and the J gene lost 5 bases, with 16 bases spanning the gap. CDR1 is MDHEN, CDR2 SYDVKM, per germline. This CDR3 contains 16 residues. CDR3 in amino acids: CASSEGQPLNNSPLHF. The CDR3 region has the DNA TGTGCCAGCAGTGAAGGACAGCCACTTAATAATTCACCCCTCCACTTT.

The CDR3 sequence: CASSLAAAGGQETQYF. The CDR3 bases are TGTGCCAGCAGCTTAGCGGCGGCGGGGGGGCAAGAGACCCAGTACTTC. The genes are TRBV7-2 and TRBJ2-5; TRBD2 matches 9 bases. V trimming: 0 bases; J trimming: 2 bases; junction bases outside the gene matches: 4. Germline V CDR1 and CDR2: SGHTA, FQGNSA. The CDR3 runs to 16 residues.